Listed below are T cell receptor beta chains from one sample, sequenced in a study of blood T cell repertoires in COVID-19. Sequenced by immunoSEQ multiplex PCR; TCRdb stores in-frame clones only, minus some. The repertoire holds 210,000 or so clones, with about 85% as singletons. The sequenced sample consisted of PBMCs or T cells enriched from blood (not recorded which). The receptors derive from a man aged 30 to 45 who had recovered from COVID-19. Each CDR3 is given with its conserved first and last residue. Each record gives: J gene, V gene, clone size, D gene, CDR3 DNA, CDR3 protein. A D gene is named only where the DNA matches it firmly. The listing skips clone size in some rows; elsewhere it reads once, few, many or a size class.

TRBJ2-5 TRBV4-1 - TRBD2 TGCGCCAGCAGCCAAGAAGGACTAGCGGGGGCAACGGGGGAGACCCAGTACTTC CASSQEGLAGATGETQYF
TRBJ2-3 TRBV5-4 few TRBD1 TGTGCCAGCAGCTTGGGGACAGGGGGCGAGTATCAAGATACGCAGTATTTT CASSLGTGGEYQDTQYF
TRBJ2-3 TRBV27 - TRBD2 TGTGCCAGCAGTCCCCTAGCGGCCCCTAGCACAGATACGCAGTATTTT CASSPLAAPSTDTQYF
TRBJ2-7 TRBV18 - TRBD1 TGTGCCAGCTCACCAAGGACAGGGTCGGCCTACGAGCAGTACTTC CASSPRTGSAYEQYF
TRBJ2-3 TRBV30 - TRBD2 TGTGCCTGGAAACCAGCGGGGGACGAAGCCACAGATACGCAGTATTTT CAWKPAGDEATDTQYF
TRBJ2-7 TRBV18 - TRBD1 TGTGCCAGCTCACAGGCAGGGGGTGTCACAAATTACGAGCAGTACTTC CASSQAGGVTNYEQYF
TRBJ2-7 TRBV5-6 - TRBD2 TGTGCCAGCAGCTTGGCGGGGGGGAACTACGAGCAGTACTTC CASSLAGGNYEQYF
TRBJ2-7 TRBV10-3 - - TGTGCCATCAGTGAGGGCGGGGAGCAGTACTTC CAISEGGEQYF
TRBJ2-6 TRBV5-6 once - TGTGCCAGCAGCTTAGTTGAGGATTTGACTGACTCTGGGGCCAACGTCCTGACTTTC CASSLVEDLTDSGANVLTF
TRBJ2-2 TRBV6-5 - TRBD1 TGTGCCAGCAGGGGACAGGGGAACACCGGGGAGCTGTTTTTT CASRGQGNTGELFF
TRBJ2-7 TRBV29-1 - TRBD1 TGCAGCGCCCGGGACAGGAGCTCCTACGAGCAGTACTTC CSARDRSSYEQYF
TRBJ1-1 TRBV6-5 - TRBD1 TGTGCCAGCAGTTACTGGACAGGGAACACTGAAGCTTTCTTT CASSYWTGNTEAFF
TRBJ2-7 TRBV28 - TRBD2 TGTGCCAGCACCACCGGAGCTAGCGGGAGCTACGAGCAGTACTTC CASTTGASGSYEQYF
TRBJ2-4 TRBV5-4 - - TGTGCCAGCAGCCCGCGCGTCGAGGGGGACATTCAGTACTTC CASSPRVEGDIQYF
TRBJ1-6 TRBV28 - - TGTGCCAGCAGACCCAGCAGGGGTTTTGGGTCACCCCTCCACTTT CASRPSRGFGSPLHF
TRBJ1-4 TRBV18 - TRBD1 TGTGCCAGCTCCCAGGGACAGGGGATTGAAAAACTGTTTTTT CASSQGQGIEKLFF
TRBJ2-1 TRBV5-6 - TRBD2 TGTGCCAGCAGCTTGAGCGGGGGGGACTACAATGAGCAGTTCTTC CASSLSGGDYNEQFF
TRBJ2-7 TRBV7-2 - TRBD1 TGTGCCAGCAGCCCCAGACAGGGTAGGGTCTACGAGCAGTACTTC CASSPRQGRVYEQYF
TRBJ1-1 TRBV18 - - TGTGCCAGCTCACCACCGATAGATCGGACGGGGACTGAAGCTTTCTTT CASSPPIDRTGTEAFF
TRBJ1-1 TRBV7-9 - - TGTGCCAGCAGCTTGGACAGCGCAATCACTGAAGCTTTCTTT CASSLDSAITEAFF
TRBJ2-2 TRBV4-1 - - TGCGCCAGCAGCCAAGTCGAACAGGGATACACCGGGGAGCTGTTTTTT CASSQVEQGYTGELFF
TRBJ2-7 TRBV18 - TRBD1 TGTGCCAGCTCACCACCGACAGGGTATGAGGAGCAGTACTTC CASSPPTGYEEQYF
TRBJ1-5 TRBV4-2 - - TGTGCCAGCAGCCAACGCATTAGAGATCAGCCCCAGCATTTT CASSQRIRDQPQHF
TRBJ1-1 TRBV5-8 - TRBD1 TGTGCCAGCAGCGAGACAGGGAGAAACACTGAAGCTTTCTTT CASSETGRNTEAFF
TRBJ2-7 TRBV5-1 once - TGCGCCAGCAGCTTGGGTGGGGCGGTGGAGCAGTACTTC CASSLGGAVEQYF
TRBJ1-5 TRBV30 - - TGTGCCTGGAGTGTCGGGGGGCTGGGAGATCAGCCCCAGCATTTT CAWSVGGLGDQPQHF
TRBJ2-2 TRBV18 - TRBD1 TGTGCCAGCTCACCACTCGGACAGGGCGACACCGGGGAGCTGTTTTTT CASSPLGQGDTGELFF
TRBJ1-1 TRBV11-3 - - TGTGCCAGCAGCCCCCGCGGGGGACCGGAATCGAACACTGAAGCTTTCTTT CASSPRGGPESNTEAFF
TRBJ2-1 TRBV19 - TRBD2 TGTGCCAGTAGTCTCTTGCGAAGCGGGAAGGTCCATGAGCAGTTCTTC CASSLLRSGKVHEQFF
TRBJ2-1 TRBV7-3 - - TGTGCCAGCAGCTTAACCAGGGGTAATGAGCAGTTCTTC CASSLTRGNEQFF
TRBJ1-2 TRBV30 - TRBD1 TGTGCCTGGAGTAGGGGACAGGGGGAAGGCTACACCTTC CAWSRGQGEGYTF